This is a list of T cell receptor beta chains from one sample in a study of blood T cell repertoires in COVID-19. Assay used: immunoSEQ multiplex PCR; TCRdb lists only in-frame clones, some missing. The sample has about 270,000 clones, less than 85% seen once; the top ten hold about 3.4%. The sequencing input was peripheral blood. These receptors came from a woman aged 18-29 years with acute or convalescent COVID-19. Both conserved end residues are part of each CDR3. A D gene is named only where the DNA matches it firmly. Only some rows state a clone size, as once, few, many or a class for expanded clones.

j_gene	d_gene	abundance	v_gene	CDR3aa	CDR3nt
TRBJ2-5	NA	NA	TRBV14	CASSRPWGRAETQYF	TGTGCCAGCAGCCGGCCATGGGGCAGGGCCGAGACCCAGTACTTC
TRBJ2-1	TRBD2	NA	TRBV11-2	CASSASPGLAGYNEQFF	TGTGCCAGCAGCGCCAGCCCGGGACTAGCGGGGTACAATGAGCAGTTCTTC
TRBJ2-2	TRBD2	once	TRBV7-9	CASSLDFWREAANTGELFF	TGTGCCAGCAGCTTAGACTTCTGGCGGGAGGCCGCGAACACCGGGGAGCTGTTTTTT
TRBJ2-2	TRBD2	NA	TRBV5-4	CASSYQTSGTTGELFF	TGTGCCAGCAGCTACCAGACTAGCGGGACAACCGGGGAGCTGTTTTTT
TRBJ2-7	NA	NA	TRBV6-2/TRBV6-3	CASGRDSGSYEQYF	TGTGCCAGCGGCCGGGACAGCGGGTCCTACGAGCAGTACTTC
TRBJ2-4	TRBD2	NA	TRBV5-8	CASSLVTSGILAKNIQYF	TGTGCCAGCAGCTTGGTCACTAGCGGGATTCTAGCCAAAAACATTCAGTACTTC
TRBJ1-5	NA	few	TRBV6-5	CASRSRQHNQPQHF	TGTGCCAGCCGATCTCGCCAACACAATCAGCCCCAGCATTTT
TRBJ1-4	NA	NA	TRBV25-1	CASSAEWGTGAKLFF	TGTGCCAGCAGTGCTGAATGGGGTACGGGAGCAAAACTGTTTTTT
TRBJ1-1	NA	NA	TRBV27	CASSSGMNTEAFF	TGTGCCAGCAGTTCAGGGATGAACACTGAAGCTTTCTTT
TRBJ1-2	NA	NA	TRBV6-5	CASSYSGSPGGGYTF	TGTGCCAGCAGTTACTCAGGCAGTCCCGGCGGGGGCTACACCTTC
TRBJ2-2	NA	NA	TRBV12-3/TRBV12-4	CASSPYGELFF	TGTGCCAGCAGTCCCTACGGGGAGCTGTTTTTT
TRBJ2-5	NA	NA	TRBV19	CASSIAHGQETQYF	TGTGCCAGTAGTATAGCCCACGGCCAAGAGACCCAGTACTTC
TRBJ2-3	NA	NA	TRBV7-8	CASSLAPSTDTQYF	TGTGCCAGCAGCTTAGCCCCTAGCACAGATACGCAGTATTTT
TRBJ1-5	TRBD1	NA	TRBV6-5	CASSPDRGTNQPQHF	TGTGCCAGCTCTCCGGACAGGGGGACGAATCAGCCCCAGCATTTT
TRBJ2-2	NA	NA	TRBV4-2	CASSRRVGTGELFF	TGTGCCAGCAGCCGCAGGGTTGGCACCGGGGAGCTGTTTTTT
TRBJ1-5	TRBD1	NA	TRBV2	CASSGTGGPLSNQPQHF	TGTGCTTCTTCTGGGACAGGGGGGCCCCTTAGCAATCAGCCCCAGCATTTT
TRBJ2-2	NA	NA	TRBV2	CASSAESSTGELFF	TGTGCCAGCAGCGCGGAGTCTAGTACCGGGGAGCTGTTTTTT
TRBJ2-7	NA	NA	TRBV25-1	CASSEVGRQSYEQYF	TGTGCCAGCAGTGAAGTTGGCAGGCAGTCCTACGAGCAGTACTTC
TRBJ1-1	NA	NA	TRBV11-2	CASSANLLRDTAFF	TGTGCCAGCAGCGCCAACCTTCTCCGGGACACGGCTTTCTTT
TRBJ2-5	TRBD2	NA	TRBV4-1	CASSQDIPSVAGSQETQYF	TGCGCCAGCAGCCAAGATATCCCGTCGGTAGCGGGGTCCCAAGAGACCCAGTACTTC
TRBJ2-7	TRBD1	NA	TRBV5-4	CASSLEFPGTGPYEQYF	TGTGCCAGCAGCTTGGAGTTCCCTGGGACAGGCCCCTACGAGCAGTACTTC
TRBJ2-2	TRBD2	NA	TRBV28	CASSLGLAGVLTGELFF	TGTGCCAGCAGTTTAGGACTAGCGGGAGTACTTACCGGGGAGCTGTTTTTT
TRBJ2-2	NA	NA	TRBV7-9	CASSTSLTGELFF	TGTGCCAGCAGCACTTCATTGACCGGGGAGCTGTTTTTT